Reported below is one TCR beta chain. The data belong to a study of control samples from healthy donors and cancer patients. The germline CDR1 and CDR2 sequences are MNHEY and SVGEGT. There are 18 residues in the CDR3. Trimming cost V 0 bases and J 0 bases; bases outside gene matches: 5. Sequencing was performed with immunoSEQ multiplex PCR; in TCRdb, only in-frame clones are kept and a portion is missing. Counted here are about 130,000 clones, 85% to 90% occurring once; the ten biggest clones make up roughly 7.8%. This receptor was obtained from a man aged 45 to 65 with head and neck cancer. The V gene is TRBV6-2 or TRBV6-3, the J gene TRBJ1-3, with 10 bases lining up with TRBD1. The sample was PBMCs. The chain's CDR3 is CASSYSGQGPDSGNTIYF. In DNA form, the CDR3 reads TGTGCCAGCAGTTACTCGGGACAGGGGCCGGACTCTGGAAACACCATATATTTT.